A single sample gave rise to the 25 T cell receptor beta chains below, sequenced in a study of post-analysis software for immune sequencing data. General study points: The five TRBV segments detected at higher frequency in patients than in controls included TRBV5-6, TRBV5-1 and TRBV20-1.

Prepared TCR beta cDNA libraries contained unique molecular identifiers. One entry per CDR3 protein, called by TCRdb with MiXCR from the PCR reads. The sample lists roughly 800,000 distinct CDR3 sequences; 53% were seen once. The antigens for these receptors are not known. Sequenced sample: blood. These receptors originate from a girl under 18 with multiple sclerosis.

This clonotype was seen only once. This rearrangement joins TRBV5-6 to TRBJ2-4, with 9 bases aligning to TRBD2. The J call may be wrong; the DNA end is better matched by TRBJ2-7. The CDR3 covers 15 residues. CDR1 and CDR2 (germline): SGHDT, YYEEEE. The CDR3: CASRVQTSGSYEQYF. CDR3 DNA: TGTGCCAGCAGGGTTCAGACTAGCGGTTCCTACGAGCAGTACTTC.

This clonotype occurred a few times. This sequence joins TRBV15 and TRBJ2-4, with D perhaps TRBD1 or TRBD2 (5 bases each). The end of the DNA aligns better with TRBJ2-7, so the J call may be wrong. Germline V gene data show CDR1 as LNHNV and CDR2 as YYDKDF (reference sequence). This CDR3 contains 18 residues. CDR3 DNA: TGTGCCACCAGCAGAGAGGGGACCGGATCCTTTAGTTATTACGAGCAGTACTTC. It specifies CATSREGTGSFSYYEQYF.

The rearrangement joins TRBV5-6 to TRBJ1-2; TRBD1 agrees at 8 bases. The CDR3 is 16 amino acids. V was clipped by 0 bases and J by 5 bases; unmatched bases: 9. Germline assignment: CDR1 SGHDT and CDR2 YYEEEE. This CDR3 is CASSLAGGTGRYGYTF. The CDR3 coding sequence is TGTGCCAGCAGCTTGGCCGGTGGGACAGGAAGGTATGGCTACACCTTC.

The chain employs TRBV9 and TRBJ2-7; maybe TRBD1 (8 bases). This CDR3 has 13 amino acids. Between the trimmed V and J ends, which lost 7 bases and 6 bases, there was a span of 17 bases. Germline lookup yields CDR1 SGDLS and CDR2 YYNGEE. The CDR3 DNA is TGTGCCAGCGGTTTGACAGGGGAGGGCGAGCAGTACTTC. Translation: CASGLTGEGEQYF. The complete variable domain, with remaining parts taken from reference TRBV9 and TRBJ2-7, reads DSGVTQTPKHLITATGQRVTLRCSPRSGDLSVYWYQQSLDQGLQFLIQYYNGEERAKGNILERFSAQQFPDLHSELNLSSLELGDSALYFCASGLTGEGEQYFGPGTRLTVT.

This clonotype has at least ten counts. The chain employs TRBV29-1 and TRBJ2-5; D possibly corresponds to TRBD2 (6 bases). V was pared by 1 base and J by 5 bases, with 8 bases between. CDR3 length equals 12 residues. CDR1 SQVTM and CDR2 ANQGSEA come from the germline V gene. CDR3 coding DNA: TGCAGCGTTGAAGGCAGCGGGGAGACCCAGTACTTC. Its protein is CSVEGSGETQYF.

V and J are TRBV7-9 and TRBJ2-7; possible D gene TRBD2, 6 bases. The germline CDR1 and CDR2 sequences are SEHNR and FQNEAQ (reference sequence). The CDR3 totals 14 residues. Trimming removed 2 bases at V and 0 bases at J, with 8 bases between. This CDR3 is CASSLPSVSYEQYF. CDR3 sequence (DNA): TGTGCCAGCAGCTTACCTAGCGTCTCCTACGAGCAGTACTTC.

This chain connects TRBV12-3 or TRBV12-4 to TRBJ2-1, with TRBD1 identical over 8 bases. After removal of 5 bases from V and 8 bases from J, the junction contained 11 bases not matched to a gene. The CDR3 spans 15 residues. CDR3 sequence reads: CASSTYRGIGDEQFF. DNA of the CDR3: TGTGCCAGCAGTACGTACAGGGGGATAGGCGATGAGCAGTTCTTC.

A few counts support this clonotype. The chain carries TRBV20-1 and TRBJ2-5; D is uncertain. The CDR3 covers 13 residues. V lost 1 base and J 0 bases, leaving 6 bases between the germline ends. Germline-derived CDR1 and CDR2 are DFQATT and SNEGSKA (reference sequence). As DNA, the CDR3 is TGCAGTGCTAGAGTGGCCTACCAAGAGACCCAGTACTTC. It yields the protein CSARVAYQETQYF.

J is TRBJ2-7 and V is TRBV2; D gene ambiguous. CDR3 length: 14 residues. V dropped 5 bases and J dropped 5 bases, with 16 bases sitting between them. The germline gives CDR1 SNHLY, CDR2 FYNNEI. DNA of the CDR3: TGTGCCAGCAGTTGGCCCTCCCTAGGCCACGAGCAGTACTTC. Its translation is CASSWPSLGHEQYF.

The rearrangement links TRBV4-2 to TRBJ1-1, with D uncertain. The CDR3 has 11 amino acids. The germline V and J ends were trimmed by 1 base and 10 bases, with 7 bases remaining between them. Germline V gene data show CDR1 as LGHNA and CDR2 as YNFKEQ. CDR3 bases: TGTGCCAGCAGCCAAGGGGCGCTAGCTTTCTTT. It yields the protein CASSQGALAFF.

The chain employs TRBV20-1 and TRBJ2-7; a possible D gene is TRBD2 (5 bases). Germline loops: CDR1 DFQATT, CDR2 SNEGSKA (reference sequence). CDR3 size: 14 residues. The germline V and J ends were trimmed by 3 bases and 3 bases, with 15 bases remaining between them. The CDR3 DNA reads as TGCAGTGCTAGTCAACGGGGAAGGAGCTACGAGCAGTACTTC. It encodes CSASQRGRSYEQYF.

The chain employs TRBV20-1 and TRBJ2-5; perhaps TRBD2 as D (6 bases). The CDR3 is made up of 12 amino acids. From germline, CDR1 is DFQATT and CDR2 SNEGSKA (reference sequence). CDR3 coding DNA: TGCAGGGCGGGGAGGACTCAAGAGACCCAGTACTTC. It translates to CRAGRTQETQYF.

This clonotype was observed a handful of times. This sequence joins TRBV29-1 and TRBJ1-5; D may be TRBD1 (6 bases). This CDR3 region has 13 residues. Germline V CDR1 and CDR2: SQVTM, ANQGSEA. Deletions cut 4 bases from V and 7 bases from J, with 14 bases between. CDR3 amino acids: CSVVTGAGQPQHF. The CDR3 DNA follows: TGCAGCGTTGTTACGGGGGCTGGACAGCCCCAGCATTTT.

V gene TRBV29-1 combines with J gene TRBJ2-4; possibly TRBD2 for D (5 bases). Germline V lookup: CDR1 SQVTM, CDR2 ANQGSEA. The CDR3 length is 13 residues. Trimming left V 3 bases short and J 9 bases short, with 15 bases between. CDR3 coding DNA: TGCAGCGTTGAGGTTGGACTCCGGGGCATTCAGTACTTC. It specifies CSVEVGLRGIQYF.

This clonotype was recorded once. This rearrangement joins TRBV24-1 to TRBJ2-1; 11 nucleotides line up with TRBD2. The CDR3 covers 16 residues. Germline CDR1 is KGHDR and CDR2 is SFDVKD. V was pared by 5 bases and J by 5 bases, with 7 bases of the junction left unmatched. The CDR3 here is CATSGPGTSGNNEQFF. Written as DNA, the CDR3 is TGTGCCACCAGTGGCCCCGGGACTAGCGGTAACAATGAGCAGTTCTTC.

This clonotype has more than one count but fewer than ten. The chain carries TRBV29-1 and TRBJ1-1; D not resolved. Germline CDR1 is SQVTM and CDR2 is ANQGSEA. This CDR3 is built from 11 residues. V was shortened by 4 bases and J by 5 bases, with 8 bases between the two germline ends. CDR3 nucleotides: TGCAGCGTTGCACGAGGAACTGAAGCTTTCTTT. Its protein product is CSVARGTEAFF. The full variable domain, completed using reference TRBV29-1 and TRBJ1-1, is SAVISQKPSRDICQRGTSLTIQCQVDSQVTMMFWYRQQPGQSLTLIATANQGSEATYESGFVIDKFPISRPNLTFSTLTVSNMSPEDSSIYLCSVARGTEAFFGQGTRLTVV.

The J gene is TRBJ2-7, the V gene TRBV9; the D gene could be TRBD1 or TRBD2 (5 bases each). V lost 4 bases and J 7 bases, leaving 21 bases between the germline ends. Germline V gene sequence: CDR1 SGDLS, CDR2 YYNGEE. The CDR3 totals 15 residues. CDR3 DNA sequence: TGTGCCAGCAGCACACAGGCGGGTCCTCTGTATGAGCAGTACTTC. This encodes CASSTQAGPLYEQYF.

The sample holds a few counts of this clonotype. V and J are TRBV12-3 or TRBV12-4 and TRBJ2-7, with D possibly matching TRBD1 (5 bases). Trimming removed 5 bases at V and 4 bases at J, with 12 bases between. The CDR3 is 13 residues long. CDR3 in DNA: TGTGCCAGCAGTCGCCTCCAGGGATACGAGCAGTACTTC. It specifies CASSRLQGYEQYF.

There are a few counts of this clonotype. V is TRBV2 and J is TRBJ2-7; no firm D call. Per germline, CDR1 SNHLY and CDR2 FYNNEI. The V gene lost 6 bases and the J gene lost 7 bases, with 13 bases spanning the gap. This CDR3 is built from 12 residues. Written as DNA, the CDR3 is TGTGCCAGCAGGCACCGGGCCGAGGAGCAGTACTTC. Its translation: CASRHRAEEQYF.

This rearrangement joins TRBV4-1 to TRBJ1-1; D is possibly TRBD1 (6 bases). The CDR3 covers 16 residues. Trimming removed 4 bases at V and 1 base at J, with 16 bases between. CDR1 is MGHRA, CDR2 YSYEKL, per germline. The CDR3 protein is CASSPEEGGRNTEAFF. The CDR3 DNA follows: TGCGCCAGCAGCCCGGAAGAGGGGGGCCGGAACACTGAAGCTTTCTTT.

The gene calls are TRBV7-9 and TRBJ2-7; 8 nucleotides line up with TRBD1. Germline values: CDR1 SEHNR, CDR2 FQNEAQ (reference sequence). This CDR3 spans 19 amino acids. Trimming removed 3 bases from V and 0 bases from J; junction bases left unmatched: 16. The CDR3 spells CASSFGRGLSTRSSYEQYF. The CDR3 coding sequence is TGTGCCAGCAGCTTCGGCAGGGGGCTAAGTACCCGAAGCTCCTACGAGCAGTACTTC.

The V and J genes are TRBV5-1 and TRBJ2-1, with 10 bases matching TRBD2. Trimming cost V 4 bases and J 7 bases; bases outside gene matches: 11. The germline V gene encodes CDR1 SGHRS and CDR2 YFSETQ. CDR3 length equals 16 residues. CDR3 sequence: CASSVRTSGGLNEQFF. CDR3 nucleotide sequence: TGCGCCAGCAGCGTACGGACTAGCGGTGGTTTAAATGAGCAGTTCTTC.

The CDR3 DNA follows: TGCAGCGTAGGAGGACAGGGTGTTACAGATACGCAGTATTTT. This encodes CSVGGQGVTDTQYF. The chain links TRBV29-1 to TRBJ2-3, with 8 bases lining up with TRBD1. CDR3 size: 14 residues. Trimming at V came to 6 bases and at J to 3 bases, leaving 8 bases not matched to a gene. Germline values: CDR1 SQVTM, CDR2 ANQGSEA.

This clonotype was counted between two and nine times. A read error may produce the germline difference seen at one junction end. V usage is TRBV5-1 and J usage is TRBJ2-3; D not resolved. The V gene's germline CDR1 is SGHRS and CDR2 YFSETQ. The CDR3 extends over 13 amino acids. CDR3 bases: TGCGCCAGCAGCTTGGCCCAGGTGGATACGCGGTATTTT. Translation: CASSLAQVDTRYF.

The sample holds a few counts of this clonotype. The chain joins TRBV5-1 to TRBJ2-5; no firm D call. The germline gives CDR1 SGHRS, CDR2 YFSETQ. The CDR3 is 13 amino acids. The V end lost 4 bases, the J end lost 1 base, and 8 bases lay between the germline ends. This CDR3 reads CASSLFSQETQYF. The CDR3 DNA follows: TGCGCCAGCAGCCTATTCAGCCAAGAGACCCAGTACTTC.